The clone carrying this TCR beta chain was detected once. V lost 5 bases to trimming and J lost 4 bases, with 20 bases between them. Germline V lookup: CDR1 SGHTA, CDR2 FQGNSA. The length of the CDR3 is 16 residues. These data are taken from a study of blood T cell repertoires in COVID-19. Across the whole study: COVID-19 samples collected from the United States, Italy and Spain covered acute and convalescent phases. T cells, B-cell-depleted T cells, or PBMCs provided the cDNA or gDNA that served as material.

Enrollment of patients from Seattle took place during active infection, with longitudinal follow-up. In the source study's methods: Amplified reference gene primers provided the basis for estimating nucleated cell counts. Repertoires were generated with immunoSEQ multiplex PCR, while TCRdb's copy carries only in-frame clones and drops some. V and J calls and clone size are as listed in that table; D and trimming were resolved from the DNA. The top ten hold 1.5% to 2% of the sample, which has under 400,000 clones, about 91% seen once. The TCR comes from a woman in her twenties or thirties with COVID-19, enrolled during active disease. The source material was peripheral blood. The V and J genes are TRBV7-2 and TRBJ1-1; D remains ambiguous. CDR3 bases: TGTGCCAGCAGCCCTAGGAGGCGGAGGCAAGGCACTGAAGCTTTCTTT. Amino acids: CASSPRRRRQGTEAFF. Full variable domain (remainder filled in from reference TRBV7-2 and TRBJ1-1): GAGVSQSPSNKVTEKGKDVELRCDPISGHTALYWYRQSLGQGLEFLIYFQGNSAPDKSGLPSDRFSAERTGGSVSTLTIQRTQQEDSAVYLCASSPRRRRQGTEAFFGQGTRLTVV.